One sample yielded the 20 T cell receptor beta chains listed below, sequenced in a study of T cells in Graves' hyperthyroidism and ophthalmopathy. Amplification of TCR beta CDR3 regions was performed using RNA transcripts as template. A first-round RT-PCR of the TCR CDR3 used the HTBI primer set. TCRdb recomputed calls from the multiplex PCR reads with MiXCR, one row per CDR3 protein. The repertoire consists of a few hundred thousand distinct CDR3 sequences, with around a sixth occurring once and the leading ten covering around 7%. Specimen: blood. The receptors come from a woman aged 18-29 years with Graves' hyperthyroidism.

This clonotype has ten or more counts. The genes are TRBV6-2 or TRBV6-3 and TRBJ2-1, with 9 bases fitting TRBD2. With 0 bases clipped from V and 8 bases from J, the junction kept 8 bases outside the gene matches. The CDR3 totals 16 residues. CDR1 and CDR2 from the germline V gene are MNHEY and SVGEGT. CDR3 nucleotide sequence: TGTGCCAGCAGTTACTCTAGGGGACTAGCCCTCGATGAGCAGTTCTTC. The encoded protein is CASSYSRGLALDEQFF.

This clonotype occurred many times. The chain is built from TRBV5-1 and TRBJ2-2, with a possible D match to TRBD2 (6 bases). Trimming removed 2 bases at V and 0 bases at J, with 11 bases between. Germline V gene data show CDR1 as SGHRS and CDR2 as YFSETQ. CDR3 length: 16 amino acids. CDR3 sequence reads: CASSFGGIPNTGELFF. Written as DNA, the CDR3 is TGCGCCAGCAGCTTTGGGGGGATCCCGAACACCGGGGAGCTGTTTTTT.

Ten or more counts support this clonotype. The genes are TRBV20-1 and TRBJ1-2; possibly TRBD1 for D (5 bases). Trimming left V 6 bases short and J 4 bases short, with 15 bases between. Germline CDR1 reads DFQATT; CDR2 reads SNEGSKA (reference sequence). The CDR3 sequence is 13 residues long. The CDR3 bases are TGCAGTGCCGTACAAGGGGAGTCCTATGGCTACACCTTC. Translation: CSAVQGESYGYTF.

This clonotype has a count of ten or more. This chain connects TRBV28 to TRBJ1-5; a possible D gene is TRBD1 (6 bases). The germline gives CDR1 MDHEN, CDR2 SYDVKM. The CDR3 totals 14 residues. The V end was cut by 3 bases, the J end by 3 bases, with 9 bases between. The CDR3 DNA reads as TGTGCCAGCAGTTTCCCAGGGGACAATCAGCCCCAGCATTTT. Its protein product is CASSFPGDNQPQHF.

J is TRBJ2-5 and V is TRBV6-1; TRBD2 matches at 11 bases. The CDR3 is made up of 15 amino acids. Trimming cost V 1 base and J 4 bases; bases outside gene matches: 2. Germline V lookup: CDR1 MNHNS, CDR2 SASEGT. CDR3 sequence reads: CASSEGLAGGETQYF. Here the CDR3 DNA reads TGTGCCAGCAGTGAAGGGCTAGCGGGAGGAGAGACCCAGTACTTC.

This clonotype has ten or more counts. This chain connects TRBV30 to TRBJ1-6, with D unclear. The germline gives CDR1 GTSNPN, CDR2 SVGIG (reference sequence). V was pared by 2 bases and J by 14 bases, with 19 bases between. This CDR3 region has 14 residues. The CDR3, as DNA: TGTGCCTGGAGTCGTCAGCCGGAGCTTGTGACCCTCCACTTT. Amino acids: CAWSRQPELVTLHF.

This clonotype was detected only a few times. The chain joins TRBV5-4 to TRBJ2-1; TRBD2 matches 10 bases. After removal of 4 bases from V and 4 bases from J, the junction contained 5 bases not matched to a gene. The CDR3 runs 15 residues. The germline V gene has CDR1 SGHNT and CDR2 YYREEE (reference sequence). DNA for the CDR3: TGTGCCAGCAGCCCTAGCGGGAGTCGGTACAATGAGCAGTTCTTC. It specifies CASSPSGSRYNEQFF.

In this sample, this clonotype turned up many times. The chain recombines TRBV3-1 with TRBJ1-1; no clear D. Deletions cut 0 bases from V and 8 bases from J, with 10 bases between. Germline V lookup: CDR1 LGHDT, CDR2 YNNKEL (reference sequence). This CDR3 spans 13 amino acids. The CDR3 DNA reads TGTGCCAGCAGCCAAGAAAAGGCTCAAGAAGCTTTCTTT. Amino acid sequence: CASSQEKAQEAFF.

This clonotype has a count of ten or more. The J gene is TRBJ2-5, the V gene TRBV2; 8 positions match TRBD1. Germline V gene lookup returns CDR1 SNHLY and CDR2 FYNNEI. The length of the CDR3 is 15 residues. Unmatched junction bases numbered 13, after V lost 11 bases and J lost 2 bases. The CDR3 sequence is CAVGQGPDPQETQYF. The CDR3 bases are TGTGCCGTTGGACAGGGCCCTGACCCTCAAGAGACCCAGTACTTC. Filled out from reference TRBV2 and TRBJ2-5, the complete variable domain reads EPEVTQTPSHQVTQMGQEVILRCVPISNHLYFYWYRQILGQKVEFLVSFYNNEISEKSEIFDDQFSVERPDGSNFTLKIRSTKLEDSAMYFCAVGQGPDPQETQYFGPGTRLLVL.

This clonotype was recorded at least ten times. This chain joins TRBV20-1 and TRBJ1-2, with 10 bases identical to TRBD1. The CDR3 totals 15 residues. With 3 bases clipped from V and 4 bases from J, the junction kept 8 bases outside the gene matches. Germline V lookup: CDR1 DFQATT, CDR2 SNEGSKA (reference sequence). CDR3 sequence: CSASRDRGGSYGYTF. DNA of the CDR3: TGCAGTGCTAGTAGGGACAGGGGTGGTAGCTATGGCTACACCTTC.

At least ten counts were recorded for this clonotype. This sequence joins TRBV5-1 and TRBJ2-3; 10 bases line up with TRBD2. The CDR3 sequence is 18 residues long. The V and J ends lost 4 bases and 4 bases, in that order; junction bases with no gene match: 15. Germline values: CDR1 SGHRS, CDR2 YFSETQ. The CDR3 bases are TGCGCCAGCAGCCCGTCTACTAGAGCGGGGGGGCCATCAGATACGCAGTATTTT. Translation gives CASSPSTRAGGPSDTQYF.

In this sample, this clonotype turned up many times. V usage is TRBV6-2 or TRBV6-3 and J usage is TRBJ2-3, with 9 positions matching TRBD1. Losses at the gene ends were 4 bases for V and 1 base for J; bases not matched to a gene: 6. Germline V lookup: CDR1 MNHEY, CDR2 SVGEGT. This CDR3 has 16 amino acids. The CDR3 sequence: CASSSGQGLGTDTQYF. The DNA for the CDR3 is TGTGCCAGCAGTTCGGGACAGGGATTGGGCACAGATACGCAGTATTTT.

This clonotype was seen ten or more times. The chain is built from TRBV29-1 and TRBJ1-1, with D perhaps matching TRBD1 (5 bases). Trimming shortened V by 5 bases and J by 1 base, and 14 bases separated the two germline ends. The length of the CDR3 is 14 residues. Per germline, CDR1 SQVTM and CDR2 ANQGSEA. The CDR3 DNA sequence: TGCAGCGTTCACGACAGACTTACGAACACTGAAGCTTTCTTT. As protein: CSVHDRLTNTEAFF.

Turning to this clonotype: One end of the junction fails to match germline, which may point to a read error. The chain joins TRBV10-3 to TRBJ1-2, with no clear D. Germline CDR1 ENHRY, CDR2 SYGVKD. This CDR3 region has 13 residues. The CDR3 bases are TGTGCCAGCAGTTACCAGGTCGGCTATAGCTACACCTTC. Translation gives CASSYQVGYSYTF.

This clonotype occurred many times. J is TRBJ2-5 and V is TRBV12-3 or TRBV12-4; 9 bases map to TRBD1. CDR3 length: 15 amino acids. Trimming removed 6 bases from V and 5 bases from J; junction bases left unmatched: 10. CDR3 amino acids: CASSRTGARGETQYF. The DNA for the CDR3 is TGTGCCAGCAGCAGGACAGGGGCTAGGGGGGAGACCCAGTACTTC.

Many counts were recorded for this clonotype. The rearrangement joins TRBV5-1 to TRBJ2-7; D is unclear. V shed 1 base and J shed 3 bases, with 14 bases lying between them. CDR3 size: 15 residues. The germline V gene encodes CDR1 SGHRS and CDR2 YFSETQ. For the CDR3, the DNA is TGCGCCAGCAGCTTGCCGCCCGATGCAGGCTACGAGCAGTACTTC. This codes for CASSLPPDAGYEQYF.

With respect to this clonotype: This may stem from a read error, because a much larger clone lies one nucleotide away. The genes are TRBV7-2 and TRBJ1-2; TRBD1 might be the D (6 bases). This CDR3 has 15 residues. V lost 8 bases and J lost 8, with 24 bases in between. Looked up from germline, CDR1 is SGHTA and CDR2 is FQGNSA. The CDR3 is CASGQVNGGGAGYTF. CDR3 DNA sequence: TGTGCCAGCGGCCAAGTGAACGGCGGGGGCGCGGGCTACACCTTC.

This clonotype was observed at least ten times. The chain combines TRBV20-1 with TRBJ2-7; possibly TRBD1 for D (5 bases). This CDR3 contains 13 residues. V was cut by 0 bases and J by 4 bases, with 10 bases left in between. Germline CDR1 and CDR2: DFQATT and SNEGSKA (reference sequence). The CDR3 sequence is CSARDTGGYEQYF. CDR3 nucleotide sequence: TGCAGTGCTAGAGATACAGGTGGATACGAGCAGTACTTC.

In its sample, this clonotype was seen many times. The rearrangement joins TRBV5-1 to TRBJ2-2; maybe TRBD2 (6 bases). Trimming cost V 5 bases and J 2 bases, with 13 bases left between them. Germline V gives CDR1 SGHRS, CDR2 YFSETQ. The CDR3 totals 15 residues. The CDR3 nucleotides are TGCGCCAGCAGAGCAGGGACTTTTAACACCGGGGAGCTGTTTTTT. Protein sequence: CASRAGTFNTGELFF. Variable domain in full (rest from reference TRBV5-1 and TRBJ2-2): KAGVTQTPRYLIKTRGQQVTLSCSPISGHRSVSWYQQTPGQGLQFLFEYFSETQRNKGNFPGRFSGRQFSNSRSEMNVSTLELGDSALYLCASRAGTFNTGELFFGEGSRLTVL.

The rearrangement links TRBV4-1 to TRBJ1-5, with 8 bases matching TRBD1. The V gene end was trimmed by 3 bases and the J gene end by 0 bases; junction bases not matched to a gene: 4. The CDR3 is made up of 16 amino acids. CDR1 and CDR2 (germline): MGHRA, YSYEKL. The CDR3 DNA is TGCGCCAGCAGCCACCCGACAGGGGATAGCAATCAGCCCCAGCATTTT. Amino acids: CASSHPTGDSNQPQHF.